The T cell receptor (beta chain) described here comes from a study of CD8 T cells in Susac syndrome. The CDR3 is made up of 13 amino acids. From germline, CDR1 is MNHEY and CDR2 SVGAGI. V was pared by 5 bases and J by 0 bases, with 8 bases between. With random hexamers, roughly 0.45 to 1 ug RNA was reverse transcribed. TCRdb re-called the immunoSEQ multiplex PCR reads through MiXCR, storing one row per CDR3 protein. Among 350,000 to 550,000 distinct CDR3 sequences listed, around 83% were seen once. Sequenced input: CD8+ T cells from PBMCs. The V and J genes are TRBV6-5 and TRBJ2-7; D ambiguous. This receptor was identified in a human donor with multiple sclerosis. CDR3 nucleotides: TGTGCCAGCAGTCTGATAAGCTCCTACGAGCAGTACTTC. Protein product: CASSLISSYEQYF.